The clone carrying this T cell receptor beta chain has at least ten counts. Its antigen is unidentified. These data come from a study of CD8+CD57+ T cells in acquired aplastic anemia. In the study overall: The sorted CD4+ and CD8+ cells yielded an average about 3.3 ug of DNA.

Study-level results: The study identified roughly 31 CD8+ CDR3 sequences shared by patients and controls.

The use of genomic DNA as template underpinned the TCR beta VDJ and CDR3 profiling. TCRdb analysed the reads with MiXCR anew, one entry per CDR3 protein. This table holds about 160,000 distinct CDR3 sequences, roughly 50% found once. Whoever was chosen for sequencing had shown CD8+CD57+ cell expansion by flow cytometry. Each of the patients presented with severe acquired aplastic anemia. Sequences were obtained from sorted CD4+, CD8+, or CD8+CD57+ T cells (not recorded which) from PBMCs. This TCR was recovered from a human donor with aplastic anemia.

This chain's CDR3 is CASSISGGALNEQFF. The CDR3 coding sequence is TGTGCCAGTAGTATAAGCGGGGGAGCCCTCAATGAGCAGTTCTTC. V and J are TRBV19 and TRBJ2-1; 8 nucleotides align to TRBD2. There are 15 residues in the CDR3. Germline CDR1 is LNHDA and CDR2 is SQIVND (reference sequence). V gave up 2 bases and J gave up 6 bases; unmatched junction bases: 6. Using reference TRBV19 and TRBJ2-1 for the parts outside the CDR3, the full variable domain is DGGITQSPKYLFRKEGQNVTLSCEQNLNHDAMYWYRQDPGQGLRLIYYSQIVNDFQKGDIAEGYSVSREKKESFPLTVTSAQKNPTAFYLCASSISGGALNEQFFGPGTRLTVL.